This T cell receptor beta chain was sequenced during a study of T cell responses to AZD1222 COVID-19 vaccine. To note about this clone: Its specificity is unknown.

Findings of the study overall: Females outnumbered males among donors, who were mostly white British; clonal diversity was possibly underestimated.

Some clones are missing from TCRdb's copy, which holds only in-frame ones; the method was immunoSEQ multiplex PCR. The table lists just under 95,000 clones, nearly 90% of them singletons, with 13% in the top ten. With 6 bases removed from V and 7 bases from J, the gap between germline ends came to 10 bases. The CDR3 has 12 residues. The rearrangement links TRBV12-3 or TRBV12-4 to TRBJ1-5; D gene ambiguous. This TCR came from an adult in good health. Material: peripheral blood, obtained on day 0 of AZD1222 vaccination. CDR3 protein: CASRLGEQPQHF. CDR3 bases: TGTGCCAGCAGACTTGGTGAACAGCCCCAGCATTTT.